The 10 T cell receptor beta chains in this list originate from one sample, sequenced in a study of cytomegalovirus exposure and HLA in healthy donors. Researchers ran the PCR with 60 Vbeta and 13 Jbeta primers. Data came from immunoSEQ multiplex PCR; TCRdb stores just in-frame clones and leaves some out. Reported are under 200,000 clones; the ten largest clones contain around 6%. The specimen was PBMCs. All receptors derive from a man aged 25 to 40 in good health and CMV-seronegative.

V is TRBV19 and J is TRBJ2-1; a weak D match, TRBD2 (7 bases). The CDR3 sequence is 19 residues long. The ends were cut back, 3 bases at V and 1 base at J, with 22 bases in the middle. Germline assignment: CDR1 LNHDA and CDR2 SQIVND (reference sequence). For the CDR3, the DNA is TGTGCCAGTAGTATTTGGGGGGGGACACGACGTACTTCCTACAATGAGCAGTTCTTC. It yields the protein CASSIWGGTRRTSYNEQFF.

The chain carries TRBV29-1 and TRBJ1-2; D remains unclear. Germline V CDR1 and CDR2: SQVTM, ANQGSEA. The CDR3 covers 11 residues. Trimming removed 4 bases at V and 6 bases at J, with 9 bases between. The CDR3 nucleotides are TGCAGCGTTGGAAGGGAGGATGGCTACACCTTC. Translation gives CSVGREDGYTF.

The chain uses TRBV11-3 and TRBJ2-5; no clear D. Trimming pared 4 bases from V and 4 bases from J, leaving 16 bases between. This CDR3 has 15 amino acids. Looked up from germline, CDR1 is SGHNT and CDR2 is YENEEA. CDR3 DNA sequence: TGTGCCAGCAGCTCCCTGGCAGGTCCCACAGAGACCCAGTACTTC. Protein sequence: CASSSLAGPTETQYF.

The V call is TRBV27, the J call TRBJ2-2; 11 bases map to TRBD1. The V and J ends lost 8 bases and 7 bases, in that order; junction bases with no gene match: 6. The CDR3 loop spans 14 amino acids. Germline V CDR1 and CDR2: MNHEY, SMNVEV (reference sequence). The CDR3 loop is CASSWTGGIGELFF. CDR3 nucleotides: TGTGCCAGCTCCTGGACAGGGGGCATCGGGGAGCTGTTTTTT.

V and J are TRBV2 and TRBJ1-1, with unresolved D. Germline loops: CDR1 SNHLY, CDR2 FYNNEI. This CDR3 is built from 13 residues. Trimming shortened V by 1 base and J by 11 bases, and 14 bases separated the two germline ends. The DNA of the CDR3 is TGTGCCAGCAGTGAAGAGAGCAGGCGGGGTGCTTTCTTT. It encodes CASSEESRRGAFF. Filled out from reference TRBV2 and TRBJ1-1, the complete variable domain reads EPEVTQTPSHQVTQMGQEVILRCVPISNHLYFYWYRQILGQKVEFLVSFYNNEISEKSEIFDDQFSVERPDGSNFTLKIRSTKLEDSAMYFCASSEESRRGAFFGQGTRLTVV.

This rearrangement joins TRBV25-1 to TRBJ2-5; D might be TRBD2 (5 bases). V lost 7 bases, J lost 2 bases, and 11 bases lay in between. This CDR3 is built from 13 residues. Germline assignment: CDR1 MGHDK and CDR2 SYGVNS. CDR3 protein: CASKGTSQETQYF. CDR3 coding DNA: TGTGCCAGCAAGGGTACTAGTCAAGAGACCCAGTACTTC.

The rearrangement joins TRBV19 to TRBJ1-5; D remains unclear. The germline V gene encodes CDR1 LNHDA and CDR2 SQIVND (reference sequence). V was trimmed by 1 base and J by 4 bases, leaving 8 bases between them. The CDR3 runs 14 residues. This CDR3 reads CASSIGYGNQPQHF. The DNA of the CDR3 is TGTGCCAGTAGTATAGGGTACGGTAATCAGCCCCAGCATTTT.

This chain joins TRBV18 and TRBJ2-5, with 8 bases aligning to TRBD1. The CDR3 is 15 residues long. Per the germline V gene, CDR1 is KGHSH and CDR2 is LQKENI. The V and J ends lost 2 bases and 2 bases, in that order; junction bases with no gene match: 4. The CDR3 DNA reads as TGTGCCAGCTCACCAAGACAGGGGTGGCAAGAGACCCAGTACTTC. It encodes CASSPRQGWQETQYF.

V is TRBV15 and J is TRBJ2-5; 14 bases are a match to TRBD2. V lost 6 bases and J lost 5; bases outside the gene matches: 8. From germline, CDR1 is LNHNV and CDR2 YYDKDF (reference sequence). This CDR3 is built from 16 residues. In nucleotides, the CDR3 is TGTGCCACCAGAGCGACTAGCGGGAGGGCCTGGGAGACCCAGTACTTC. It translates to CATRATSGRAWETQYF.

The J gene is TRBJ1-2, the V gene TRBV5-1; 8 bases match TRBD1. CDR3 length equals 17 residues. CDR1 SGHRS and CDR2 YFSETQ come from the germline V gene. Trimming took 1 base from V and 2 from J; bases not matched to a gene: 10. CDR3 DNA: TGCGCCAGCAGCTTGTTAGCTTCAGGGGGCCAAAACTATGGCTACACCTTC. This sequence encodes CASSLLASGGQNYGYTF.